This T cell receptor beta chain was captured in a study of blood T cell repertoires in COVID-19. Overall study context: Samples of COVID-19 (acute and convalescent) were obtained from the United States, Italy and Spain. The analysed material was cDNA or gDNA that came from T cells, B-cell-depleted T cells, or PBMCs.

Germline-derived CDR1 and CDR2 are SGHRS and YFSETQ. J lost 5 bases, V lost 6 bases, and 14 bases had no gene match. This CDR3 region has 17 residues. Produced via immunoSEQ multiplex PCR; TCRdb's table is partial and in-frame only. The sample consists of 280,000 or so clones, 87% of them appearing once. This TCR was recovered from a woman aged 40 to 50 who had recovered from COVID-19. The chain employs TRBV5-1 and TRBJ1-4; 9 bases map to TRBD1. Input material: PBMCs or T cells enriched from blood (not recorded which). This CDR3 reads CASKRTGAYGPNEKLFF. The CDR3 coding sequence is TGCGCCAGCAAGAGGACAGGGGCTTATGGCCCCAATGAAAAACTGTTTTTT.